The present TCR beta chain was sequenced within a study of blood T cell repertoires in COVID-19. This table comes from immunoSEQ multiplex PCR, and its TCRdb copy is limited to in-frame clones, with some not included. The repertoire has 7,000 to 8,500 clones, 88% of them found once; the top ten carry approximately 6.6%. The V and J ends lost 8 bases and 10 bases, in that order; junction bases with no gene match: 17. The CDR3 runs 16 residues. Per germline, CDR1 LNHDA and CDR2 SQIVND (reference sequence). The TCR sequence derives from a woman aged 45-65 years with active or convalescent COVID-19. The chain links TRBV19 to TRBJ2-1; 10 bases fit TRBD2. Sequencing input: peripheral blood. CDR3 coding DNA: TGTGCCAGTGTTTCGGCTAGCGGGAGTGGTTCGCGGGAGCAGTTCTTC. Its translation: CASVSASGSGSREQFF.